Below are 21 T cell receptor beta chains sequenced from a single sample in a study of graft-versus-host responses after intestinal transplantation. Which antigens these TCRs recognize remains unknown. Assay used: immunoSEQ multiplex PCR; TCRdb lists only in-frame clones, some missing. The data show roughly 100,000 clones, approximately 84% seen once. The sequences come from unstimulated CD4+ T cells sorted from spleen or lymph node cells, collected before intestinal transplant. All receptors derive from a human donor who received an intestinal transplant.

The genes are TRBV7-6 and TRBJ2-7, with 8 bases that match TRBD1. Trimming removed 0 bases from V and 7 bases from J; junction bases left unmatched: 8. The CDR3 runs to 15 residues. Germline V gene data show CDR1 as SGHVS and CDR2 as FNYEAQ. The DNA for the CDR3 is TGTGCCAGCAGCTTAGCGCAGGGGGCTCAAGGGGAGCAGTACTTC. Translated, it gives CASSLAQGAQGEQYF.

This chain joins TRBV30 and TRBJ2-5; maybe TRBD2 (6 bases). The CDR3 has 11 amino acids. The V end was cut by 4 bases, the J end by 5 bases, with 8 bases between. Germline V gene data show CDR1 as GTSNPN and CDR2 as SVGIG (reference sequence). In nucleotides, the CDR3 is TGTGCCTGGAACGGGGGTGAGACCCAGTACTTC. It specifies CAWNGGETQYF.

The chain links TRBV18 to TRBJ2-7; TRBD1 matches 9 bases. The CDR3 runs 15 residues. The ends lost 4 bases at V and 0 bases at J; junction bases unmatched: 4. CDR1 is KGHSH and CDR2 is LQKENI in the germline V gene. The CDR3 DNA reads TGTGCCAGCTCACAGGGGACAGGGAGCTCCTACGAGCAGTACTTC. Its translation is CASSQGTGSSYEQYF.

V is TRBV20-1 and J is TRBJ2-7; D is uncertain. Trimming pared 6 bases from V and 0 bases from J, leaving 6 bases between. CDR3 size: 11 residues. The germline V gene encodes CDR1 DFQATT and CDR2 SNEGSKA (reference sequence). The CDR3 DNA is TGCAGTGCCTGGACCTCCTACGAGCAGTACTTC. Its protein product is CSAWTSYEQYF.

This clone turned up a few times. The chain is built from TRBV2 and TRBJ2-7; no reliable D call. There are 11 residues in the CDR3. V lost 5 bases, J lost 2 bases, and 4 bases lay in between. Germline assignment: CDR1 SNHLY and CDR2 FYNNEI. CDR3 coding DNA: TGTGCCAGCAGTTCCCCCTACGAGCAGTACTTC. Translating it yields CASSSPYEQYF.

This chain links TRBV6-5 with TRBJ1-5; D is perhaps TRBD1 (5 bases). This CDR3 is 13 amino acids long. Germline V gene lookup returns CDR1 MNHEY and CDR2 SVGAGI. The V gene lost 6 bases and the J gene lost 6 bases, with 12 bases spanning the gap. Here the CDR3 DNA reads TGTGCCAGCAGCAGGGTCCGGGCTCAGCCCCAGCATTTT. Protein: CASSRVRAQPQHF.

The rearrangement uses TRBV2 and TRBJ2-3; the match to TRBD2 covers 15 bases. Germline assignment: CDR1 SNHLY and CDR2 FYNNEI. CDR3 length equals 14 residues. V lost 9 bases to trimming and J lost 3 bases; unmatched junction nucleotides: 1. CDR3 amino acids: CARGTSGRTDTQYF. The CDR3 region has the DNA TGTGCCAGGGGGACTAGCGGGAGGACAGATACGCAGTATTTT.

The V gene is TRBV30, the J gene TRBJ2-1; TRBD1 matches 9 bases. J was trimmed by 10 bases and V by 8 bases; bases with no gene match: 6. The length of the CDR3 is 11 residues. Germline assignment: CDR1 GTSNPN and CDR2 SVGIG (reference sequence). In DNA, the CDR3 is TGTGCCGGCACAGGGGGCGGGGAGCAGTTCTTC. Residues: CAGTGGGEQFF.

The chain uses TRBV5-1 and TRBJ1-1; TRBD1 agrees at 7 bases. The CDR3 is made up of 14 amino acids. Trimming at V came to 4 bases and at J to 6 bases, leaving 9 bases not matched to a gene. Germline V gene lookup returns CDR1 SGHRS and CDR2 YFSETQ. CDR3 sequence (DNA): TGCGCCAGCAGCATCTTACAGGGGACAGCTGAAGCTTTCTTT. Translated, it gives CASSILQGTAEAFF.

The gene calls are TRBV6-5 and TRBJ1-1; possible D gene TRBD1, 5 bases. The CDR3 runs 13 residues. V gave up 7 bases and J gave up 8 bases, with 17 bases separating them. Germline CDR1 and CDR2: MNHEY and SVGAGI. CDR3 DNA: TGTGCCAGCACCCACGGGACTCCTCCAGAAGCTTTCTTT. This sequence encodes CASTHGTPPEAFF.

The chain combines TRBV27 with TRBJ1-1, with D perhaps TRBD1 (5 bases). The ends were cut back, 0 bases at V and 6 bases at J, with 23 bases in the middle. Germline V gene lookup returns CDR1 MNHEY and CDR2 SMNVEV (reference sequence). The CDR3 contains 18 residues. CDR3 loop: CASSLSLAVRQGVPEAFF. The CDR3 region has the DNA TGTGCCAGCAGTTTATCATTAGCAGTTAGGCAGGGTGTACCTGAAGCTTTCTTT.

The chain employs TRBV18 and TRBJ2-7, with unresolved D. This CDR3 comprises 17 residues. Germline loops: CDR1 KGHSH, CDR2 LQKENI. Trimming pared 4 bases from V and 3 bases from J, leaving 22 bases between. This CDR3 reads CASSLNTVRSRNYEQYF. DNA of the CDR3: TGTGCCAGCTCACTTAATACGGTGCGGTCGAGAAACTACGAGCAGTACTTC.

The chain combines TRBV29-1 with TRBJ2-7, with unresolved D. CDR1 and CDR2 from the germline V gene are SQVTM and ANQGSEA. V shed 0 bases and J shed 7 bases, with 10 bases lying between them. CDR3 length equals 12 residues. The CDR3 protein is CSVEETLGEQYF. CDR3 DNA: TGCAGCGTTGAAGAGACTCTAGGGGAGCAGTACTTC.

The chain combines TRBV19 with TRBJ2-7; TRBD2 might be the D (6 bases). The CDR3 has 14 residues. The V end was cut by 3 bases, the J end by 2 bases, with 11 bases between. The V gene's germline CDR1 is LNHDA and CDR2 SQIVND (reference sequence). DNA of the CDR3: TGTGCCAGTAGTATCTTAGCGGCTCCCTACGAGCAGTACTTC. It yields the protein CASSILAAPYEQYF.

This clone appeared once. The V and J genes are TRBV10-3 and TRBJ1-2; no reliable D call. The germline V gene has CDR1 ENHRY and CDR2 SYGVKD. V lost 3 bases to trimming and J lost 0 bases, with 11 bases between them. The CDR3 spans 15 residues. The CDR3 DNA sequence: TGTGCCATCAGTGATCTAATCGGTACTAACTATGGCTACACCTTC. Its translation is CAISDLIGTNYGYTF.

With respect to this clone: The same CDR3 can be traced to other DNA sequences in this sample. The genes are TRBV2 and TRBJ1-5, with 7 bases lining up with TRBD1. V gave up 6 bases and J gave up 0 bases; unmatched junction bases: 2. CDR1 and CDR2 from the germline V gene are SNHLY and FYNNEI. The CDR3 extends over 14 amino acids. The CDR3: CASRRGLSNQPQHF. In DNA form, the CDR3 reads TGTGCCAGCAGGAGGGGGCTTAGCAATCAGCCCCAGCATTTT.

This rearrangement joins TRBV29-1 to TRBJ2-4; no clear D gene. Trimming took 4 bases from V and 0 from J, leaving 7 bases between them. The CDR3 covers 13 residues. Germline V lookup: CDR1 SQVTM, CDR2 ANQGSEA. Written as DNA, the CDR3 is TGCAGCGTTGGGCAGCTAGCCAAAAACATTCAGTACTTC. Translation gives CSVGQLAKNIQYF.

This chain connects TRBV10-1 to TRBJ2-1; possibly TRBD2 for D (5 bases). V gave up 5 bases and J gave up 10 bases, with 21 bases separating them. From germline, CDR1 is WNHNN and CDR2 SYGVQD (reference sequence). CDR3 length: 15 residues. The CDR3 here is CASSSEGVRLGEQFF. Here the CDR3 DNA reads TGCGCCAGCAGTAGCGAGGGAGTCCGGTTAGGCGAGCAGTTCTTC.

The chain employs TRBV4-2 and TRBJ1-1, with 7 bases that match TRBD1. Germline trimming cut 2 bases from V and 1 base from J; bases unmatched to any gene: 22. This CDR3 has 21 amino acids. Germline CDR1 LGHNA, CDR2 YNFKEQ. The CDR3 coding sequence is TGTGCCAGCAGCCAACCGGGCCAGCCACAGGGGAGGCCGGTAGGGAACACTGAAGCTTTCTTT. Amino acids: CASSQPGQPQGRPVGNTEAFF.

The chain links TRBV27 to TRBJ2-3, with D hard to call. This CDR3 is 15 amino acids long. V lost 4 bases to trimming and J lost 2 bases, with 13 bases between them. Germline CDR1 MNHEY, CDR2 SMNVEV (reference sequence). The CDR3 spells CASSSYQRPTDTQYF. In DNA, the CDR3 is TGTGCCAGCAGTTCTTACCAGCGACCCACAGATACGCAGTATTTT.

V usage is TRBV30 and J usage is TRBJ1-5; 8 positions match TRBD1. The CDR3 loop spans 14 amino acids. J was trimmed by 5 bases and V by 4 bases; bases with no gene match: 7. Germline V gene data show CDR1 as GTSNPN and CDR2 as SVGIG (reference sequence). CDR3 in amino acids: CAWTRQGIYQPQHF. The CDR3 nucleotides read TGTGCCTGGACGAGACAGGGGATTTATCAGCCCCAGCATTTT.